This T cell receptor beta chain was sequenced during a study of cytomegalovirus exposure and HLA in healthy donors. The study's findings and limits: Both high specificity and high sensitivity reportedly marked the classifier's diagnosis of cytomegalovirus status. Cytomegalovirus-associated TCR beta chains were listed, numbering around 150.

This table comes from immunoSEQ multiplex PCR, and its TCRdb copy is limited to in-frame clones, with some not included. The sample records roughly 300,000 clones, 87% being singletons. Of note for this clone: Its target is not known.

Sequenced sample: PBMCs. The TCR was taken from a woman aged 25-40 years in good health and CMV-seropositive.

CDR3 sequence (DNA): TGTGCCAGCACCTTACGGACAGGGGGAGGCTACACCTTC. It yields the protein CASTLRTGGGYTF. The chain links TRBV27 to TRBJ1-2; the match to TRBD1 covers 10 bases. V gave up 7 bases and J gave up 8 bases; unmatched junction bases: 7. Germline CDR1 is MNHEY and CDR2 is SMNVEV (reference sequence). The CDR3 extends over 13 amino acids.